The text below deals with one T cell receptor (beta chain). This entry is derived from a study of memory CD4+ T cells and cytomegalovirus serostatus. Single viable CD3+CD4+CD8-CD45RO+ cells were sorted as the memory CD4+ T cells. After removal of 2 bases from V and 4 bases from J, the junction contained 9 bases not matched to a gene. The CDR3 loop spans 16 amino acids. Germline V gene lookup returns CDR1 KGHSH and CDR2 LQKENI. The protocol was immunoSEQ multiplex PCR, while the TCRdb copy is restricted to in-frame clones and leaves out a portion. The table lists 48,000 or so clones, more than 70% of them singletons, with roughly 0.8% in the top ten.

Material for sequencing was memory CD4+ T cells from blood. The clonotype originates from an adult in good health and CMV-seronegative. The chain joins TRBV18 to TRBJ2-7, with 9 bases that match TRBD1. CDR3 loop: CASSPLGTGTNYEQYF. The DNA for the CDR3 is TGTGCCAGCTCACCATTGGGGACAGGGACTAATTACGAGCAGTACTTC. The full variable domain, completed using reference TRBV18 and TRBJ2-7, is NAGVMQNPRHLVRRRGQEARLRCSPMKGHSHVYWYRQLPEEGLKFMVYLQKENIIDESGMPKERFSAEFPKEGPSILRIQQVVRGDSAAYFCASSPLGTGTNYEQYFGPGTRLTVT.